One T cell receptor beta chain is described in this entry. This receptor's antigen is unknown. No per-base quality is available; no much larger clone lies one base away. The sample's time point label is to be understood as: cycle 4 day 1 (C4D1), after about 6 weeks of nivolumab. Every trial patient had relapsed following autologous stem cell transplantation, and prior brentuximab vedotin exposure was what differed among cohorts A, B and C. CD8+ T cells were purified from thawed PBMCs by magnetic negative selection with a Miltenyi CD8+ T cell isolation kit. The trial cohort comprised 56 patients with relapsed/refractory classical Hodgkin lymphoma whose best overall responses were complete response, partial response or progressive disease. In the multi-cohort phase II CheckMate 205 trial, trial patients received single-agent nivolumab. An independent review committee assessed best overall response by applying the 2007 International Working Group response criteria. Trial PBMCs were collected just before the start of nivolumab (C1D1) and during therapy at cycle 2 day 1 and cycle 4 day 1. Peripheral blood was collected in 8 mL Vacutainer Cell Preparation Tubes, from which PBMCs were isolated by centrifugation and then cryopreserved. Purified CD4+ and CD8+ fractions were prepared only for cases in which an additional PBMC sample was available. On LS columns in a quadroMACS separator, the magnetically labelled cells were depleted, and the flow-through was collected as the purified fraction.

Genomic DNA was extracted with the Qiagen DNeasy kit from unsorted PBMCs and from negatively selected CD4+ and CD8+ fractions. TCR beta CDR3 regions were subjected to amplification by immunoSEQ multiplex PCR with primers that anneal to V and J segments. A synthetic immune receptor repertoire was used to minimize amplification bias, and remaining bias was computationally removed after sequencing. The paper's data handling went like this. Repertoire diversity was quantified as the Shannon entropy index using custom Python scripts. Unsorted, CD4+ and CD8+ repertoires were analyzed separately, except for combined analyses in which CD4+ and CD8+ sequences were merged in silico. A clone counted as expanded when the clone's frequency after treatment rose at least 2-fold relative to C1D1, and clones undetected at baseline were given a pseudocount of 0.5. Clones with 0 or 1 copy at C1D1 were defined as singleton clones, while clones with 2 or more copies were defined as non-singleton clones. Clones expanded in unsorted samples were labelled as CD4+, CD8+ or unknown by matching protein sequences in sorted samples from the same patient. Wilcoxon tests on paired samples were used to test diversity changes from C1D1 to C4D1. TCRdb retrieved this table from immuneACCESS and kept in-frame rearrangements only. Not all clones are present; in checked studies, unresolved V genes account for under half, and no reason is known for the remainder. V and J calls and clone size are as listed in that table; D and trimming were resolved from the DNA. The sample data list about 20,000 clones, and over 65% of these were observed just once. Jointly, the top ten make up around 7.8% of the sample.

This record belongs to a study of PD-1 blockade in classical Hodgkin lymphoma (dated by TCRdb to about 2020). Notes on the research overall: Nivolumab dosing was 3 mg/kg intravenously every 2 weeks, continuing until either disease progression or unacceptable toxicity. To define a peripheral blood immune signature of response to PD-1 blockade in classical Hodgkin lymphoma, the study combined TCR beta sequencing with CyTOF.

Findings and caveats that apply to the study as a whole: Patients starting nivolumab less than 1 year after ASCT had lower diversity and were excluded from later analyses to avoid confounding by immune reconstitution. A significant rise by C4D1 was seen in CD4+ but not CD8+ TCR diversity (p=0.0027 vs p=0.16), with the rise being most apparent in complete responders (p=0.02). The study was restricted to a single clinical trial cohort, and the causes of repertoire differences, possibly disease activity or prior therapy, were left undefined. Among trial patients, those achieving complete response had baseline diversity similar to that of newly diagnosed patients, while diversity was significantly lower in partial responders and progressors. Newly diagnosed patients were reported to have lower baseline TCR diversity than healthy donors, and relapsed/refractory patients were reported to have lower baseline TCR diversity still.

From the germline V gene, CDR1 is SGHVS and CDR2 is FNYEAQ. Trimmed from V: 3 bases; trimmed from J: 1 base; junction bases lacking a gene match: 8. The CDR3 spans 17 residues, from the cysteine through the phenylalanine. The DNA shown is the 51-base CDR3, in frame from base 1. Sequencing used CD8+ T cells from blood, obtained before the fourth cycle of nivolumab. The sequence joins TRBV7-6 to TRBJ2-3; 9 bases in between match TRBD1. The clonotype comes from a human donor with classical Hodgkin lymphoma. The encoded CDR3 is CASSFPGDREGTDTQYF. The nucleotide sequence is TGTGCCAGCAGCTTCCCCGGGGACAGGGAGGGCACAGATACGCAGTATTTT.